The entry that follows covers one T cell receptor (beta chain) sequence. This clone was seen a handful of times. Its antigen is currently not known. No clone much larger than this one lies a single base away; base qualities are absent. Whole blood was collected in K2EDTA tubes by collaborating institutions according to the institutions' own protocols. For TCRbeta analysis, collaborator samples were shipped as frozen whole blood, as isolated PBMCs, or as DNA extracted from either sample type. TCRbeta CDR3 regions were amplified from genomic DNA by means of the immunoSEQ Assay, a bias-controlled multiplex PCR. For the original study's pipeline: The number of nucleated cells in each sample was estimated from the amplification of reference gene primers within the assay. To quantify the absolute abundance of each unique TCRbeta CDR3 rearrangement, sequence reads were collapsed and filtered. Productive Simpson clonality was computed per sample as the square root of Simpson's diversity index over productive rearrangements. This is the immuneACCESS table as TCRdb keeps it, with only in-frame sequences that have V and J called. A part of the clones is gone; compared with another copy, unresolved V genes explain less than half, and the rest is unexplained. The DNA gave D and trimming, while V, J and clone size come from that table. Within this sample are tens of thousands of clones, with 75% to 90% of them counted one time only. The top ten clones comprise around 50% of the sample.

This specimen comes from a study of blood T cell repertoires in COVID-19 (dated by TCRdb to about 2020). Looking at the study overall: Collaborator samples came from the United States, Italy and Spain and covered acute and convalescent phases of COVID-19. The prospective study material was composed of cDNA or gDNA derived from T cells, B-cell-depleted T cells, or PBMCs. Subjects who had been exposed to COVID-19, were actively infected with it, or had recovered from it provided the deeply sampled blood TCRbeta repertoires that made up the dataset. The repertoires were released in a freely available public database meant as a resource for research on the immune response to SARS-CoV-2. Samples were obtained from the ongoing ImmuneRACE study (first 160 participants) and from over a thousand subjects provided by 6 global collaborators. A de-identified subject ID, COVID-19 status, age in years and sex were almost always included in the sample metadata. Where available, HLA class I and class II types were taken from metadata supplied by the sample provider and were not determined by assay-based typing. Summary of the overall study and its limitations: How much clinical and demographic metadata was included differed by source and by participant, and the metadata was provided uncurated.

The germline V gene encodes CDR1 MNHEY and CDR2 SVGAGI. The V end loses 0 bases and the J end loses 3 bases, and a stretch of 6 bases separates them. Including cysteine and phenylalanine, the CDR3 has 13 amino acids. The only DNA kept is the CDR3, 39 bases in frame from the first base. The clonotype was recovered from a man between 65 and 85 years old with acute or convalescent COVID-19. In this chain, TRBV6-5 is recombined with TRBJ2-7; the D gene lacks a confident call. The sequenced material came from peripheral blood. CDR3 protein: CASSYSRSYEQYF. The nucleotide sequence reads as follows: TGTGCCAGCAGTTACTCGAGAAGCTACGAGCAGTACTTC.